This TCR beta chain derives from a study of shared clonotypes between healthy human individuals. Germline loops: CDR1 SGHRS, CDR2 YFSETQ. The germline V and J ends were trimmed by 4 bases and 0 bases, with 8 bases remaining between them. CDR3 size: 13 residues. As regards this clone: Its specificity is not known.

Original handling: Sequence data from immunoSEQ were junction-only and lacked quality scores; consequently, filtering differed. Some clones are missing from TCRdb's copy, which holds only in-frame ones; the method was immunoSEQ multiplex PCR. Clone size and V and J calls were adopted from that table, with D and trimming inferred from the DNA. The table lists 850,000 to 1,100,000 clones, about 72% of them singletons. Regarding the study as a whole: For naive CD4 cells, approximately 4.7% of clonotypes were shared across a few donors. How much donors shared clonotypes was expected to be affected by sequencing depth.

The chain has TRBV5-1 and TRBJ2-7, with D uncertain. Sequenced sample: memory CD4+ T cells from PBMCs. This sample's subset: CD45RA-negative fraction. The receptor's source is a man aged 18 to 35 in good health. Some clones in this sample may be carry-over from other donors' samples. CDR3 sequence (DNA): TGCGCCAGCAGCACCGTGGGCTCCTACGAGCAGTACTTC. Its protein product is CASSTVGSYEQYF.